The entry below gives a single TCR beta chain sequence along with its context. Its antigen is unidentified. The same CDR3 is also encoded by other DNA sequences in this sample. Some clones are missing from TCRdb's copy, which holds only in-frame ones; the method was immunoSEQ multiplex PCR. The sample lists around 86,000 clones, around 83% seen once, with roughly 0.82% in the top ten. This sample is drawn from a study of radiotherapy plus CTLA-4 blockade in lung cancer. Study results and limitations: Peripheral blood showed expansion of tumor-derived TCR clones after radiotherapy and ipilimumab. With interferon-beta, early dynamics of blood T cell clones were reported to best predict response.

This CDR3 is built from 12 residues. Looked up from germline, CDR1 is SQVTM and CDR2 is ANQGSEA. V lost 3 bases, J lost 3 bases, and 6 bases lay in between. Each patient with chemo-refractory metastatic non-small-cell lung cancer was treated with focal radiation plus CTLA-4 blockade using ipilimumab. This TCR was sampled from a human donor with non-small cell lung cancer who had stable disease on radiotherapy plus ipilimumab. The sequencing here drew on peripheral blood, taken from a patient treated with radiotherapy plus ipilimumab. The gene calls are TRBV29-1 and TRBJ1-3; D gene ambiguous. The CDR3 here is CSVDTVGNTIYF. The CDR3 DNA follows: TGCAGCGTTGACACAGTTGGAAACACCATATATTTT. The variable domain in full, with the rest retrieved from reference TRBV29-1 and TRBJ1-3, is SAVISQKPSRDICQRGTSLTIQCQVDSQVTMMFWYRQQPGQSLTLIATANQGSEATYESGFVIDKFPISRPNLTFSTLTVSNMSPEDSSIYLCSVDTVGNTIYFGEGSWLTVV.